These 10 T cell receptor beta chains originate from one sample sequenced in a study of blood T cell repertoires in COVID-19 (dated by TCRdb to between 2020 and 2021). Library construction relied on the immunoSEQ multiplex PCR assay. The immuneACCESS repertoire file appears here via TCRdb, limited to in-frame rearrangements. These files lack a portion of the clones; in checked studies, under half of the deficit traces to unresolved V genes, and the cause of the others is not known. In all, the sample holds 200,000 to 250,000 clones, and 84% of those were seen once. Jointly, the top ten make up 15% to 20% of the sample. Sequencing was done on a sample of peripheral blood. The source of these receptors is a woman older than 75 with active or convalescent COVID-19.

The chain employs TRBV4-2 and TRBJ2-2; the match to TRBD2 covers 12 bases. The germline gives CDR1 LGHNA, CDR2 YNFKEQ. This CDR3 comprises 17 residues. Trimming removed 2 bases from V and 0 bases from J; junction bases left unmatched: 1. CDR3 DNA: TGTGCCAGCAGCCAACTAGCGGGGGGGCCGAACACCGGGGAGCTGTTTTTT. This codes for CASSQLAGGPNTGELFF.

The gene calls are TRBV14 and TRBJ1-3; 8 nucleotides match TRBD1. Germline CDR1 SGHDN, CDR2 FVKESK. The CDR3 is made up of 15 amino acids. The V and J ends lost 2 bases and 6 bases, in that order; junction bases with no gene match: 6. The chain's CDR3 is CASSQRQGMENTIYF. The CDR3 DNA follows: TGTGCCAGCAGCCAACGACAGGGGATGGAAAACACCATATATTTT.

CDR3 sequence (DNA): TGTGCCAGCAGCTTAGACGGGAAGAATCAGCCCCAGCATTTT. Encoded protein: CASSLDGKNQPQHF. V usage is TRBV7-2 and J usage is TRBJ1-5; D unclear. With 1 base removed from V and 4 bases from J, the gap between germline ends came to 8 bases. The CDR3 runs to 14 residues. In germline, CDR1 is SGHTA, CDR2 FQGNSA.

The chain employs TRBV5-1 and TRBJ1-5; TRBD1 is a possible D gene (5 bases). The CDR3 has 13 residues. V dropped 2 bases and J dropped 4 bases, with 7 bases sitting between them. Germline V gives CDR1 SGHRS, CDR2 YFSETQ. This chain's CDR3 is CASSLGANQPQHF. CDR3 DNA sequence: TGCGCCAGCAGCTTAGGGGCAAATCAGCCCCAGCATTTT.

The CDR3 reads CASSLRRGSTDTQYF. For the CDR3, the DNA is TGTGCCAGCAGCTTGAGGCGGGGGAGCACAGATACGCAGTATTTT. The rearrangement joins TRBV7-8 to TRBJ2-3; 7 bases line up with TRBD2. The CDR3 runs 15 residues. Germline CDR1 and CDR2: SGHVS and FQNEAQ. The J segment lost 0 bases and the V segment lost 3 bases, leaving 3 bases of the junction unmatched.

The chain combines TRBV23-1 with TRBJ1-5, with D possibly TRBD1 on 5 matching bases. TRBV23-1 is noted as an ORF with a role that remains uncertain. V was cut by 3 bases and J by 0 bases, with 21 bases left in between. CDR3 length: 19 residues. The CDR3 DNA sequence: TGCGCCAGCAGTCATGGGGGGAAAGATAATTGGGTTAGCAATCAGCCCCAGCATTTT. Protein: CASSHGGKDNWVSNQPQHF.

The rearrangement links TRBV7-2 to TRBJ2-4; D is ambiguous. The CDR3 length is 16 residues. CDR1 and CDR2 (germline): SGHTA, FQGNSA. Trimming took 1 base from V and 3 from J, leaving 13 bases between them. In nucleotides, the CDR3 is TGTGCCAGCAGCTTAGTTCTTCAGTTTGGCAAAAACATTCAGTACTTC. This gives the protein CASSLVLQFGKNIQYF.

The chain combines TRBV5-4 with TRBJ1-2; D is possibly TRBD1 (6 bases). The CDR3 sequence is 15 residues long. V lost 4 bases, J lost 4 bases, and 17 bases lay in between. Germline CDR1 SGHNT, CDR2 YYREEE (reference sequence). The CDR3 DNA follows: TGTGCCAGCAGCCAACAACAGGGAGTAAGCTATGGCTACACCTTC. Its translation: CASSQQQGVSYGYTF.

The V gene is TRBV4-2, the J gene TRBJ2-2; TRBD1 aligns across 8 bases. This CDR3 region has 16 residues. With 1 base clipped from V and 2 bases from J, the junction kept 3 bases outside the gene matches. CDR1 is LGHNA and CDR2 is YNFKEQ in the germline V gene. Written as DNA, the CDR3 is TGTGCCAGCAGCCAAGGGACAGGGTCAAACACCGGGGAGCTGTTTTTT. This gives the protein CASSQGTGSNTGELFF.

This chain's CDR3 is CASSYSKSWGVNTGELFF. In nucleotides, the CDR3 is TGTGCCAGCAGCTATTCTAAATCGTGGGGGGTGAACACCGGGGAGCTGTTTTTT. This chain uses TRBV27 with TRBJ2-2, with a tentative D call TRBD2 (6 bases). The CDR3 loop spans 18 amino acids. Trimming removed 6 bases from V and 1 base from J, with 21 bases in between. CDR1 and CDR2 (germline): MNHEY, SMNVEV (reference sequence).